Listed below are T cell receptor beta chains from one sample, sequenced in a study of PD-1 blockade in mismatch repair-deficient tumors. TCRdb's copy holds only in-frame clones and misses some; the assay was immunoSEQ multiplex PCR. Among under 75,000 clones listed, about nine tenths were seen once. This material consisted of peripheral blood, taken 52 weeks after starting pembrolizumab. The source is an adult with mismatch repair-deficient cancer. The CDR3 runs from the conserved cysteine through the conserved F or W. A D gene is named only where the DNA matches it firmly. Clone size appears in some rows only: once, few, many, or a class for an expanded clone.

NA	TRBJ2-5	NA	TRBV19	CASRGSETQYF	TGTGCCAGCAGAGGGTCGGAGACCCAGTACTTC
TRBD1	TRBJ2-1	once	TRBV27	CASSPGTASYNEQFF	TGTGCCAGCAGCCCCGGGACAGCTTCCTACAATGAGCAGTTCTTC
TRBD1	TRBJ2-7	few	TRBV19	CASSWEGGHEQYF	TGTGCCAGTAGTTGGGAAGGGGGCCACGAGCAGTACTTC
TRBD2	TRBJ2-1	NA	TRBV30	CAWNSGSISRFF	TGTGCCTGGAATAGCGGGAGTATTAGTAGGTTCTTC
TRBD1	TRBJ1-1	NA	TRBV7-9	CASSLAGTEDTEAFF	TGTGCCAGCAGCTTAGCAGGGACAGAGGACACTGAAGCTTTCTTT
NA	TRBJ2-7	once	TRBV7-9	CASSLTASYEQYF	TGTGCCAGCAGCTTAACGGCCTCTTACGAGCAGTACTTC
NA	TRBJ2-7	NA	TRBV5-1	CASRPPGTLDYEQYF	TGCGCCAGCAGACCTCCCGGGACATTAGATTACGAGCAGTACTTC
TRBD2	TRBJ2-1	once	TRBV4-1	CASRSLAGGPYEQFF	TGCGCCAGCAGATCACTAGCGGGAGGGCCCTATGAGCAGTTCTTC
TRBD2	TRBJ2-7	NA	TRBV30	CAWKRLAEAYEQYF	TGTGCCTGGAAACGACTAGCGGAGGCCTACGAGCAGTACTTC
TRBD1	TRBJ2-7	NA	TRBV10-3	CAISGPGTGSYEQYF	TGTGCCATCAGTGGTCCCGGGACAGGCTCCTACGAGCAGTACTTC
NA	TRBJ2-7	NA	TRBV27	CASSLGRDSSYYEQYF	TGTGCCAGCAGTTTAGGAAGGGACTCATCCTACTACGAGCAGTACTTC
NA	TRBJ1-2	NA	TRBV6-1	CASSPDVRGGYTF	TGTGCCAGCAGTCCGGACGTGAGGGGTGGCTACACCTTC
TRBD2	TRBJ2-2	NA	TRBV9	CASSVNSGRATGELFF	TGTGCCAGCAGCGTAAATAGCGGGAGAGCCACCGGGGAGCTGTTTTTT
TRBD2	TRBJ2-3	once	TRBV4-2	CASSHEIPFGLAGGEDTQYF	TGTGCCAGCAGCCACGAAATCCCATTTGGACTAGCGGGAGGTGAAGATACGCAGTATTTT
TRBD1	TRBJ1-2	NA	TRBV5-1	CASSLQGANGYTF	TGCGCCAGCAGCTTGCAGGGGGCGAATGGCTACACCTTC
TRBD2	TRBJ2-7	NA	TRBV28	CASSLPPGGSPEQYF	TGTGCCAGCAGTTTACCTCCGGGGGGATCCCCCGAGCAGTACTTC
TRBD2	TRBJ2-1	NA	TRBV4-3	CASSSGTYNEQFF	TGCGCCAGTTCTAGCGGCACCTACAATGAGCAGTTCTTC
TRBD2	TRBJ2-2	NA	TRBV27	CASSFSSGDWIGELFF	TGTGCCAGCAGTTTTTCCAGCGGGGATTGGATCGGGGAGCTGTTTTTT
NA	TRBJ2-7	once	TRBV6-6	CASSGGWVSYEQYF	TGTGCCAGCAGTGGCGGCTGGGTTTCCTACGAGCAGTACTTC
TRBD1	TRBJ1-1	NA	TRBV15	CATSRDRLDRVNTEAFF	TGTGCCACCAGCAGAGACCGCTTGGACAGGGTAAACACTGAAGCTTTCTTT
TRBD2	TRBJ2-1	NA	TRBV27	CASSSLAGGPNEQFF	TGTGCCAGCAGTTCACTAGCGGGAGGGCCGAATGAGCAGTTCTTC
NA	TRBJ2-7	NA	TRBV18	CASSVGATYEQYF	TGTGCCAGCTCAGTGGGGGCCACCTACGAGCAGTACTTC
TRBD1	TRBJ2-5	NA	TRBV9	CASGGTGGEETQYF	TGTGCCAGCGGGGGGACAGGGGGCGAAGAGACCCAGTACTTC
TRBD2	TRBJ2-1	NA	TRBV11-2	CASSLAGGSYNEQFF	TGTGCCAGCAGCTTAGCGGGAGGCTCCTACAATGAGCAGTTCTTC
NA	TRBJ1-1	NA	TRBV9	CASSVAGTNTEAFF	TGTGCCAGCAGCGTAGCAGGGACGAACACTGAAGCTTTCTTT
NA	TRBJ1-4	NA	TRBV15	CATSRVGGRDEKLFF	TGTGCCACCAGCAGAGTTGGGGGGAGAGATGAAAAACTGTTTTTT
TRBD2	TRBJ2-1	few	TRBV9	CASSVVGLAGGPGNEQFF	TGTGCCAGCAGCGTAGTTGGACTAGCGGGAGGGCCGGGCAATGAGCAGTTCTTC
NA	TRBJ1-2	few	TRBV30	CAWNGYTF	TGTGCCTGGAATGGCTACACCTTC
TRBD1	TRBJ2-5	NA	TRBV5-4	CASSSGTGRFGETQYF	TGTGCCAGCAGCTCCGGGACAGGGAGGTTTGGAGAGACCCAGTACTTC
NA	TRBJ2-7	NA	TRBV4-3	CASSQSRLAGYYEQYF	TGCGCCAGCAGCCAAAGTAGGTTGGCGGGCTACTACGAGCAGTACTTC
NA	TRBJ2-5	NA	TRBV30	CAWKGGPETQYF	TGTGCCTGGAAGGGCGGGCCGGAGACCCAGTACTTC
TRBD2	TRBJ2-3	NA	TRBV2	CASRTSGRRDTQYF	TGTGCCAGTAGGACTAGCGGGAGACGAGATACGCAGTATTTT
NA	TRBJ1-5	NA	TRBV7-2	CASSSGFNQPQHF	TGTGCCAGCAGCTCAGGGTTTAATCAGCCCCAGCATTTT
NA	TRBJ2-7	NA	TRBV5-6	CASSWDGSSYEQYF	TGTGCCAGCAGCTGGGACGGGAGCTCCTACGAGCAGTACTTC
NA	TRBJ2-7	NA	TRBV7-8	CASSLGSSRIYEQYF	TGTGCCAGCAGCTTAGGCTCTAGCCGTATCTACGAGCAGTACTTC
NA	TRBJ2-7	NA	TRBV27	CASSFGGVIAKEQYF	TGTGCCAGCAGTTTTGGAGGGGTCATAGCAAAGGAGCAGTACTTC
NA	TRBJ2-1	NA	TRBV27	CASSLFGERDNEQFF	TGTGCCAGCAGTTTATTTGGGGAGAGGGACAATGAGCAGTTCTTC
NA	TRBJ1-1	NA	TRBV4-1	CASSLREANTEAFF	TGCGCCAGCAGCCTCCGGGAAGCCAACACTGAAGCTTTCTTT
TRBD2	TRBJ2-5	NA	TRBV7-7	CASSSTGTRVMETQYF	TGTGCTAGCAGCTCGACCGGGACTAGGGTTATGGAGACCCAGTACTTC
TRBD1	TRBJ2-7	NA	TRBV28	CASSVPDREIYEQYF	TGTGCCAGCAGTGTCCCCGACAGGGAAATCTACGAGCAGTACTTC
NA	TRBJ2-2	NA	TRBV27	CASRRRETGELFF	TGTGCCAGCAGACGGCGGGAAACCGGGGAGCTGTTTTTT
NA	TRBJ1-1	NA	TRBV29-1	CSVEEEGIWNTEAFF	TGCAGCGTTGAAGAGGAGGGAATCTGGAACACTGAAGCTTTCTTT
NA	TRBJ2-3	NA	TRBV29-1	CSVAGRGADTQYF	TGCAGCGTCGCCGGGAGAGGCGCAGATACGCAGTATTTT
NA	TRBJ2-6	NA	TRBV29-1	CSVEVAVSSGANVLTF	TGCAGCGTTGAAGTTGCGGTGAGCTCTGGGGCCAACGTCCTGACTTTC
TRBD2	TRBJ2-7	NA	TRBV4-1	CASSQYEGGWEYF	TGCGCCAGCAGCCAATACGAGGGAGGGTGGGAGTACTTC
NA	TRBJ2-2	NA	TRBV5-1	CASSLNQGELFF	TGCGCCAGCAGCTTAAACCAGGGGGAGCTGTTTTTT
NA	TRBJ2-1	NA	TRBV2	CASSDYNEQFF	TGTGCCAGCAGTGACTACAATGAGCAGTTCTTC
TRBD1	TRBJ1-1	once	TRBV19	CASSIDRQGRTEAFF	TGTGCCAGTAGTATAGACCGACAGGGGAGGACTGAAGCTTTCTTT
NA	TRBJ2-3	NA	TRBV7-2	CASSLLGFTDTQYF	TGTGCCAGCAGCCTCCTGGGTTTCACAGATACGCAGTATTTT
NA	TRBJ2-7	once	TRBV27	CASLRGSEQYF	TGTGCCAGCCTCCGGGGGTCCGAGCAGTACTTC